One T cell receptor beta chain is described in this entry. Its cognate antigen is unknown. These data originate in a study of blood T cells in healthy people across ages. V was pared by 7 bases and J by 1 base, with 14 bases of the junction left unmatched. Germline-derived CDR1 and CDR2 are LGHDT and YNNKEL (reference sequence). The CDR3 sequence is 18 residues long. Study findings and constraints: Observed TCR beta diversity showed a strong correlation with the percentage of naive T cells as measured by flow cytometry.

Then a second PCR, running roughly 6 to 11 cycles, was carried out with a sample-barcoded 5' primer and a J-beta primer mix. TCRdb processed the 5' RACE reads anew with MiXCR; each CDR3 protein has one entry. The sample has 650,000 or so distinct CDR3 sequences; 52% are singletons. This sequence joins TRBV3-1 and TRBJ2-1; 9 nucleotides line up with TRBD2. The source of this sequence is an elderly woman in good health. What was sequenced was blood. In nucleotides, the CDR3 is TGTGCCAGCATAGGGGAGACTAGCGGTGCTTTTTCCTACAATGAGCAGTTCTTC. Its translation: CASIGETSGAFSYNEQFF.